This T cell receptor beta chain was sequenced during a study of T cell repertoires in cytomegalovirus infection (dated by TCRdb to about 2019). Notes on the research overall: The peptide stimulations were aimed at well-studied HLA-B-restricted epitopes as well as recently identified HLA-C-restricted CMV epitopes, whose presentation resists viral immunomodulation. The HLA type of each donor mattered for the analysis, because public TCR beta signatures pointed to carriage of CMV infection along with the matching HLA type.

Paper-wide results and their limitations: Cumulative frequency of public TCR beta family members discriminated carriers of CMV infection plus the relevant HLA type in this cohort and an independent approximately 340-donor cohort. The ex vivo response was dominated by HLA-C-restricted CMV-specific TCR beta clonotypes, which also provided the single most frequent clonotype in two of eight donors.

Comments on this clonotype: Its specific antigen is unknown. No base-level quality is on record; no much larger clone is a single base apart.

The treatment or condition label, read with the paper, signifies: in vitro stimulation with specific CMV peptide epitopes to enrich CMV-specific T cells. The run used an Illumina HiSeq 1500. TCRdb reprocessing: public reads trimmed at Q25 with fastp, clones called with MiXCR, in-frame beta chains kept. Every entry covers one CDR3 protein and lists the most common genes and DNA from its rows. The sample table lists about 150,000 distinct CDR3 sequences, approximately 30% of them with a count of one. 45% to 55% of the sample lies in the top ten. Material: CD8+ T cells from cultured PBMCs, obtained from culture after CMV antigen stimulation. This receptor was obtained from a human donor in good health (CMV status not recorded). Some clones in this sample may be carry-over from other donors' samples.

Here is the DNA: TGCGCCAGCAGCCTAACCCGGGGACCAGAGACCCAGTACTTC. This codes for CASSLTRGPETQYF. The rearranged segments are TRBV4-1 and TRBJ2-5, with the D assignment possibly TRBD1 or TRBD2, given 5 matching bases for each. V is cut by 4 bases and J by 4 bases, and the space between the germline ends is 13 bases. The CDR3 measures 14 amino acids from cysteine to phenylalanine. This entry keeps only the CDR3 DNA: 42 bases, framed from base 1. Looking up the germline V gene yields CDR1 MGHRA and CDR2 YSYEKL.